One and the same sample provided the 14 T cell receptor beta chains below, sequenced in a study of T-cell reconstitution after alpha-beta-depleted transplantation in children. For TCRbeta, the library was prepared with unique molecular identifiers. TCRdb analysed the PCR reads with MiXCR anew, one entry per CDR3 protein. The data show about 420,000 distinct CDR3 sequences, roughly 16% seen once. The sequencing here drew on PBMCs, mostly from graft donor cells, taken 360 days after TCRalphabeta/CD19-depleted stem cell transplant. The receptors were sampled from a boy under two years old who had a stem cell transplant for Wiskott-Aldrich syndrome, so the T cells may come from the graft donor.

The V gene is TRBV10-3, the J gene TRBJ2-3; D is ambiguous. Germline CDR1 and CDR2: ENHRY and SYGVKD. CDR3 length: 13 residues. Trimming removed 4 bases at V and 3 bases at J, with 8 bases between. CDR3 coding DNA: TGTGCCATCAGTGTTGTCCCTACAGATACGCAGTATTTT. Its translation is CAISVVPTDTQYF.

The sample holds a few counts of this clonotype. The chain links TRBV10-3 to TRBJ2-6; perhaps D is TRBD1 or TRBD2 (5 bases each). Trimming removed 4 bases from V and 2 bases from J, with 9 bases in between. CDR3 length equals 15 residues. CDR1 ENHRY and CDR2 SYGVKD come from the germline V gene. CDR3 sequence (DNA): TGTGCCATCAGTGTAAGAGGGGCTGGGGCCAACGTCCTGACTTTC. This codes for CAISVRGAGANVLTF.

The sample holds many counts of this clonotype. The chain has TRBV24-1 and TRBJ2-1; 12 bases match TRBD2. The CDR3 sequence is 17 residues long. V trimming: 3 bases; J trimming: 4 bases; junction bases outside the gene matches: 6. The germline gives CDR1 KGHDR, CDR2 SFDVKD. CDR3 coding DNA: TGTGCCACCAGTGATCCTTCCGGGACTAGCGGGTACAATGAGCAGTTCTTC. Encoded protein: CATSDPSGTSGYNEQFF.

There are a few counts of this clonotype. The V gene is TRBV18, the J gene TRBJ2-5; a weak D match, TRBD2 (6 bases). In germline, CDR1 is KGHSH, CDR2 LQKENI. V was trimmed by 0 bases and J by 3 bases, leaving 17 bases between them. This CDR3 region has 17 residues. The CDR3 sequence: CASSPPVGTGAKETQYF. The CDR3 bases are TGTGCCAGCTCACCACCGGTCGGTACGGGAGCTAAAGAGACCCAGTACTTC.

The table lists this clonotype with a few counts. The V gene is TRBV24-1, the J gene TRBJ2-1, with 16 bases matching TRBD2. After removal of 3 bases from V and 7 bases from J, the junction contained 8 bases not matched to a gene. The CDR3 consists of 18 residues. Looked up from germline, CDR1 is KGHDR and CDR2 is SFDVKD. The CDR3, as DNA: TGTGCCACCAGTGATGACGGGACTAGCGGGAGGGCCGTTAATGAGCAGTTCTTC. Translated: CATSDDGTSGRAVNEQFF.

The V and J genes are TRBV6-2 or TRBV6-3 and TRBJ2-1; 10 bases align to TRBD1. The CDR3 is 15 amino acids. Germline loops: CDR1 MNHEY, CDR2 SVGEGT. J gave up 6 bases and V 2 bases, and 4 bases lay outside the gene matches. CDR3 in amino acids: CASSYETGGVNEQFF. The DNA of the CDR3 is TGTGCCAGCAGTTACGAGACAGGGGGCGTCAATGAGCAGTTCTTC.

V gene TRBV13 combines with J gene TRBJ1-6, with 7 positions matching TRBD1. Losses at the gene ends were 0 bases for V and 8 bases for J; bases not matched to a gene: 4. Germline assignment: CDR1 PRHDT and CDR2 FYEKMQ (reference sequence). The CDR3 length is 15 residues. The CDR3 is CASSLGTGMYSPLHF. In DNA, the CDR3 is TGTGCCAGCAGCTTAGGGACAGGGATGTATTCACCCCTCCACTTT.

The V call is TRBV20-1, the J call TRBJ2-5; a possible D gene is TRBD2 (5 bases). CDR1 and CDR2 from the germline V gene are DFQATT and SNEGSKA (reference sequence). This CDR3 has 14 residues. V was pared by 0 bases and J by 1 base, with 9 bases between. The CDR3 DNA reads TGCAGTGCTAGAGATACTAGGCGCCAAGAGACCCAGTACTTC. Translated, it gives CSARDTRRQETQYF.

A few counts support this clonotype. This rearrangement joins TRBV12-3 or TRBV12-4 to TRBJ2-1, with TRBD2 identical over 7 bases. Unmatched junction bases numbered 7, after V lost 7 bases and J lost 7 bases. CDR3 size: 13 residues. The CDR3: CASKLAGANEQFF. CDR3 nucleotides: TGTGCCAGCAAGCTGGCGGGAGCAAATGAGCAGTTCTTC.

There are many counts of this clonotype. CDR3 DNA sequence: TGCGCCAGCAGCCAAGTACAGGGATCACCCCTCCACTTT. This translates into CASSQVQGSPLHF. The chain has TRBV4-1 and TRBJ1-6; tentatively, D is TRBD1 (6 bases). CDR1 MGHRA and CDR2 YSYEKL come from the germline V gene. CDR3 length: 13 amino acids. Deletions cut 1 base from V and 10 bases from J, with 8 bases between.

The rearrangement joins TRBV29-1 to TRBJ2-3; D may correspond to TRBD1 or TRBD2 (5 bases each). The ends were cut back, 0 bases at V and 2 bases at J, with 12 bases in the middle. This CDR3 has 15 residues. Germline CDR1 reads SQVTM; CDR2 reads ANQGSEA. CDR3 bases: TGCAGCGTTGAAGATCGCCGGGGACCCACAGATACGCAGTATTTT. Amino acids: CSVEDRRGPTDTQYF.

The table lists this clonotype with a few counts. This chain links TRBV18 with TRBJ1-4; D is unresolved. Germline assignment: CDR1 KGHSH and CDR2 LQKENI. The CDR3 covers 13 residues. V was shortened by 0 bases and J by 6 bases, with 5 bases between the two germline ends. CDR3 nucleotides: TGTGCCAGCTCACCACCCGGGGATGAAAAACTGTTTTTT. Protein: CASSPPGDEKLFF.

This clonotype was counted between two and nine times. The V gene is TRBV4-3, the J gene TRBJ2-1, with a possible D match to TRBD2 (5 bases). Trimming left V 1 base short and J 0 bases short, with 10 bases between. Per germline, CDR1 LGHNA and CDR2 YSLEER. This CDR3 has 16 amino acids. CDR3 bases: TGCGCCAGCAGCCAAGCCCGGACTTACTCCTACAATGAGCAGTTCTTC. This encodes CASSQARTYSYNEQFF.

This clonotype appeared a few times. The J gene is TRBJ2-2, the V gene TRBV24-1, with D possibly TRBD1 on 5 matching bases. Trimming took 2 bases from V and 1 from J, leaving 19 bases between them. The CDR3 runs 19 residues. Germline V gene data show CDR1 as KGHDR and CDR2 as SFDVKD. This CDR3 is CATSDSTWGPAMNTGELFF. CDR3 nucleotides: TGTGCCACCAGTGATTCCACATGGGGCCCGGCGATGAACACCGGGGAGCTGTTTTTT.